Shown below are 14 T cell receptor beta chains from a single sample sequenced in a study of spatial heterogeneity in lung cancer (dated by TCRdb to between 2019 and 2020). The meaning of the sample's time point label: blood at routine non-recurrence follow-up after resection. Library generation was performed with 5' RACE. The run used a NextSeq 500. TCRdb reprocessing: public reads trimmed at Q25 with fastp, clones called with MiXCR, in-frame beta chains kept. Every entry covers one CDR3 protein and lists the most common genes and DNA from its rows. This sample is represented by about 17,000 distinct CDR3 sequences; 19% of them were singletons. The ten biggest clones cover around 5.9% of the sample. The sequencing here drew on PBMCs, taken at follow-up. The receptor set was obtained from a male donor with early-stage non-small cell lung cancer.

This clonotype was detected ten times or more. V usage is TRBV12-3 or TRBV12-4 and J usage is TRBJ2-1; 7 bases are shared with TRBD1. The CDR3 has 16 residues. V trimming: 3 bases; J trimming: 4 bases; junction bases outside the gene matches: 9. CDR3 residues: CASSLFTGTEYNEQFF. In nucleotides, the CDR3 is TGTGCCAGCAGTTTGTTCACCGGGACAGAGTACAATGAGCAGTTCTTC.

The rearrangement joins TRBV20-1 to TRBJ1-4; 8 nucleotides line up with TRBD1. Trimming at V came to 0 bases and at J to 10 bases, leaving 7 bases not matched to a gene. CDR1 DFQATT and CDR2 SNEGSKA come from the germline V gene (reference sequence). The CDR3 has 14 amino acids. For the CDR3, the DNA is TGCAGTGCTAGAGACGACAGGGGAGACCGAAAACTGTTTTTT. Protein sequence: CSARDDRGDRKLFF.

The genes are TRBV20-1 and TRBJ2-1; D not certain. In germline, CDR1 is DFQATT, CDR2 SNEGSKA (reference sequence). Deletions cut 6 bases from V and 3 bases from J, with 9 bases between. The CDR3 has 12 residues. Here the CDR3 DNA reads TGCAGTGCCGCCGCCGGCTACAATGAGCAGTTCTTC. It specifies CSAAAGYNEQFF.

The table lists this clonotype with a few counts. The CDR3 loop is CASSLDPVYEQYF. The CDR3, as DNA: TGTGCCAGCAGCTTAGATCCGGTCTACGAGCAGTACTTC. This chain links TRBV5-6 with TRBJ2-7; D uncertain. V was clipped by 2 bases and J by 3 bases, with 9 bases between them. CDR1 SGHDT and CDR2 YYEEEE come from the germline V gene. This CDR3 is 13 amino acids long.

This clonotype was observed a few times. The chain has TRBV20-1 and TRBJ2-4; maybe TRBD2 (7 bases). The CDR3 is 16 residues long. Germline-derived CDR1 and CDR2 are DFQATT and SNEGSKA (reference sequence). V was clipped by 3 bases and J by 0 bases, with 15 bases between them. This chain's CDR3 is CSASNPRGLAKNIQYF. Written as DNA, the CDR3 is TGCAGTGCTAGTAATCCGCGGGGGCTAGCCAAAAACATTCAGTACTTC.

This clonotype was detected ten times or more. The chain uses TRBV30 and TRBJ2-7; D remains ambiguous. Germline V gene sequence: CDR1 GTSNPN, CDR2 SVGIG (reference sequence). The CDR3 runs 13 residues. The germline V and J ends were trimmed by 4 bases and 5 bases, with 15 bases remaining between them. CDR3 region: CAWTLKGTDEQYF. DNA for the CDR3: TGTGCCTGGACCCTAAAGGGTACAGACGAGCAGTACTTC.

The chain carries TRBV7-9 and TRBJ1-1, with no clear D. The CDR3 has 16 amino acids. Per the germline V gene, CDR1 is SEHNR and CDR2 is FQNEAQ (reference sequence). Trimming took off 1 base at V and 5 bases at J, with 17 bases between the two ends. The CDR3 sequence: CASSLVAARASTEAFF. The DNA for the CDR3 is TGTGCCAGCAGCTTAGTAGCGGCAAGGGCCTCTACTGAAGCTTTCTTT.

This clonotype was picked up a small number of times. DNA of the CDR3: TGTGCCAGCAGCCCCTCAGGTCTGACTAGCGTACTTGGCGAGCAGTACTTC. It specifies CASSPSGLTSVLGEQYF. The chain has TRBV28 and TRBJ2-7, with 8 bases that match TRBD2. The germline V gene has CDR1 MDHEN and CDR2 SYDVKM. CDR3 size: 17 residues. The V segment lost 6 bases and the J segment 6 bases; nucleotides outside the gene matches: 19.

This chain links TRBV12-3 or TRBV12-4 with TRBJ2-5; a weak D match, TRBD1 (6 bases). The CDR3 consists of 14 residues. Trimming pared 6 bases from V and 2 bases from J, leaving 13 bases between. CDR3 loop: CASSLGQNQETQYF. CDR3 coding DNA: TGTGCCAGCAGCCTAGGACAGAATCAAGAGACCCAGTACTTC.

J is TRBJ2-5 and V is TRBV19; a possible D gene is TRBD2 (5 bases). Between the trimmed V and J ends, which lost 3 bases and 7 bases, there was a span of 9 bases. The germline gives CDR1 LNHDA, CDR2 SQIVND (reference sequence). The CDR3 has 12 residues. The DNA for the CDR3 is TGTGCCAGTAGTATGCTACGGGGGACCCAGTACTTC. This codes for CASSMLRGTQYF.

The rearrangement joins TRBV5-1 to TRBJ1-1; no reliable D call. This CDR3 has 13 amino acids. The germline V and J ends were trimmed by 0 bases and 1 base, with 4 bases remaining between them. Germline CDR1 reads SGHRS; CDR2 reads YFSETQ. The CDR3 reads CASSLDRNTEAFF. The CDR3, as DNA: TGCGCCAGCAGCTTGGACAGGAACACTGAAGCTTTCTTT.

By sample share, this clonotype is medium-sized. The chain recombines TRBV20-1 with TRBJ1-6; D unresolved. Germline assignment: CDR1 DFQATT and CDR2 SNEGSKA (reference sequence). V was cut by 5 bases and J by 0 bases, with 11 bases left in between. CDR3 size: 15 residues. DNA of the CDR3: TGCAGTGCTCCGACGGGAGGCTCCTATAATTCACCCCTCCACTTT. This encodes CSAPTGGSYNSPLHF.

At least ten counts were recorded for this clonotype. This chain connects TRBV11-2 to TRBJ2-5; 10 bases are a match to TRBD1. The length of the CDR3 is 14 residues. V trimming: 5 bases; J trimming: 9 bases; junction bases outside the gene matches: 9. Germline V gives CDR1 SGHAT, CDR2 FQNNGV. CDR3 DNA: TGTGCCAGCAGCAGGATCGGGACAGGGGAGGCCCAGTACTTC. Its translation: CASSRIGTGEAQYF.

The sample holds a few counts of this clonotype. This may stem from a read error, because a much larger clone lies one nucleotide away. The J gene is TRBJ2-7, the V gene TRBV4-2; TRBD1 is a possible D gene (6 bases). CDR1 is LGHNA and CDR2 is YNFKEQ in the germline V gene. This CDR3 is built from 15 residues. The V end lost 6 bases, the J end lost 0 bases, and 15 bases lay between the germline ends. The CDR3 DNA follows: TGTGCCAGCAGTCAGTGGGACACCTCCTCCTACGAGCAGTACTTC. Amino acids: CASSQWDTSSYEQYF.